The rows below give T cell receptor beta chains drawn from one sample of a study of cytomegalovirus exposure and HLA in healthy donors. Repertoires were generated with immunoSEQ multiplex PCR, while TCRdb's copy carries only in-frame clones and drops some. The table has approximately 220,000 clones, over 80% seen once. The sample taken for sequencing was PBMCs. The receptor set was obtained from a boy aged 2 to 9 in good health and CMV-seronegative. CDR3s include the opening cysteine and the closing phenylalanine or tryptophan. A D gene is named only where the DNA matches it firmly. Clone size is not always given. Where it is, it says once, few, many or a class for expanded clones.

>TRBV29-1|.|TRBJ2-3|.
CSVEDANRKGDTQYF
TGCAGCGTTGAAGACGCTAACAGAAAGGGGGATACGCAGTATTTT
>TRBV7-9|once|TRBJ2-7|.
CSSSPPGGGPYEQYF
TGTTCCAGCAGCCCACCCGGGGGAGGCCCCTACGAGCAGTACTTC
>TRBV6-6|.|TRBJ2-7|TRBD2
CASIKPGGTYEQYF
TGTGCCAGCATCAAACCCGGGGGGACCTACGAGCAGTACTTC
>TRBV10-3|.|TRBJ1-1|TRBD1
CAISYRGTNTEAFF
TGTGCCATCAGTTACAGGGGGACGAACACTGAAGCTTTCTTT
>TRBV7-2|.|TRBJ1-1|.
CAPLRTDSTEAFF
TGTGCCCCCCTTCGGACAGACTCCACTGAAGCTTTCTTT
>TRBV19|.|TRBJ2-7|TRBD2
CASSMTSGAYKQYF
TGTGCCAGTAGTATGACTAGCGGAGCCTACAAGCAGTACTTC
>TRBV6-8|.|TRBJ2-5|TRBD1
CATVPTGDRPQETQYF
TGTGCCACTGTTCCCACAGGGGATAGGCCGCAAGAGACCCAGTACTTC
>TRBV7-8|.|TRBJ1-2|.
CASSLDRVEFNYGYPF
TGTGCCAGCAGCTTAGACAGGGTGGAATTTAACTATGGCTACCCCTTC
>TRBV7-8|.|TRBJ2-1|.
CASSLGRLPYNEQFF
TGTGCCAGCAGCTTAGGGCGGTTACCATACAATGAGCAGTTCTTC
>TRBV9|.|TRBJ1-1|.
CASSVVRGLNTEAFF
TGTGCCAGCAGCGTAGTCAGGGGACTAAACACTGAAGCTTTCTTT
>TRBV11-2|.|TRBJ1-1|TRBD1
CASSSRTGSNTEAFF
TGTGCCAGCAGCTCCCGGACAGGGTCGAACACTGAAGCTTTCTTT
>TRBV6-6|few|TRBJ1-1|.
CASSPGTATMNTEAFF
TGTGCCAGCAGTCCAGGCACAGCCACAATGAACACTGAAGCTTTCTTT
>TRBV7-2|.|TRBJ2-7|TRBD2
CASSFGTSATYEQYF
TGTGCCAGCAGCTTTGGGACTAGCGCAACCTACGAGCAGTACTTC
>TRBV7-9|few|TRBJ1-4|TRBD1
CASSLVTGREKLFF
TGTGCCAGCAGCTTAGTGACAGGGAGGGAAAAACTGTTTTTT
>TRBV30|.|TRBJ1-1|TRBD1
CAWSGDRFDTEAFF
TGTGCCTGGAGTGGGGACAGGTTCGACACTGAAGCTTTCTTT
>TRBV4-1|few|TRBJ2-7|TRBD2
CASSQGSGTPYEQYF
TGCGCCAGCAGCCAGGGTAGCGGGACCCCCTACGAGCAGTACTTC
>TRBV18|.|TRBJ2-7|.
CASSPRRASSYEQYF
TGTGCCAGCTCACCACGCAGGGCTAGTTCCTACGAGCAGTACTTC
>TRBV4-1|.|TRBJ2-1|TRBD1
CASSLRAVGTGGFSEEQFF
TGCGCCAGCAGCCTTAGAGCCGTAGGGACAGGCGGCTTTTCTGAAGAGCAGTTCTTC
>TRBV5-4|.|TRBJ2-3|TRBD2
CASSPRTSGRVGTDTQYF
TGTGCCAGCAGCCCCCGGACTAGCGGGAGGGTAGGCACAGATACGCAGTATTTT
>TRBV9|.|TRBJ2-7|.
CASSVSGTDPYEQYF
TGTGCCAGCAGCGTATCTGGGACTGACCCCTACGAGCAGTACTTC
>TRBV2|.|TRBJ2-2|.
CASTPAGPLFNTGELFF
TGTGCCAGCACCCCTGCAGGGCCGCTTTTTAACACCGGGGAGCTGTTTTTT
>TRBV25-1|.|TRBJ2-7|TRBD1
CASRGTGQGNSEQYF
TGTGCCAGCAGGGGTACGGGACAGGGGAATTCCGAGCAGTACTTC
>TRBV4-2|few|TRBJ1-1|.
CASSQEGGAFF
TGTGCCAGCAGCCAAGAGGGAGGGGCTTTCTTT
>TRBV6-6|.|TRBJ2-7|TRBD2
CASSYVEASGDEQYF
TGTGCCAGCAGTTACGTCGAGGCTAGCGGGGACGAGCAGTACTTC
>TRBV18|.|TRBJ1-5|TRBD1
CASSPLAGGDQPQHF
TGTGCCAGCTCACCACTTGCAGGGGGCGATCAGCCCCAGCATTTT
>TRBV6-5|.|TRBJ1-2|TRBD1
CASSRGGRYGYTF
TGTGCCAGCAGTAGAGGGGGCCGCTATGGCTACACCTTC
>TRBV7-9|.|TRBJ2-7|.
CASSRTDSYEQYF
TGTGCCAGCAGCCGGACAGACTCCTACGAGCAGTACTTC
>TRBV18|.|TRBJ1-6|.
CASSPPMGQGRSPLHF
TGTGCCAGCTCACCACCGATGGGCCAGGGGAGATCACCCCTCCACTTT
>TRBV5-4|.|TRBJ1-2|.
CASSSRQEYGYTF
TGTGCCAGCAGCTCGCGACAGGAATATGGCTACACCTTC
>TRBV18|.|TRBJ1-2|TRBD1
CASSPSGQGFNYGYTF
TGTGCCAGCTCACCCTCCGGACAGGGGTTTAACTATGGCTACACCTTC
>TRBV5-6|.|TRBJ1-3|.
CASSSDGDPSGNTIYF
TGTGCCAGCAGCTCTGACGGAGACCCCTCTGGAAACACCATATATTTT
>TRBV5-1|.|TRBJ1-1|.
CASSSDSNTEAFF
TGCGCCAGCAGCTCGGACAGTAACACTGAAGCTTTCTTT
>TRBV5-6|.|TRBJ2-5|TRBD1
CASSYRGEETQYF
TGTGCCAGCAGCTACAGGGGGGAAGAGACCCAGTACTTC
>TRBV19|.|TRBJ1-6|TRBD1
CASSNPPGQGSSPLHF
TGTGCCAGTAGCAATCCGCCGGGACAGGGTAGTTCACCCCTCCACTTT
>TRBV5-1|.|TRBJ1-3|TRBD1
CASSSQGRTGNTIYF
TGCGCCAGCAGCTCACAGGGGAGGACTGGAAACACCATATATTTT
>TRBV27|.|TRBJ1-4|.
CASRRLATVTNEKLFF
TGTGCCAGCAGACGACTGGCGACAGTCACTAATGAAAAACTGTTTTTT
>TRBV6-5|few|TRBJ2-7|.
CASSRLGEQYF
TGTGCCAGCAGCCGACTAGGCGAGCAGTACTTC
>TRBV9|.|TRBJ2-1|TRBD2
CASSPDGGANNEQFF
TGTGCCAGCAGCCCCGACGGGGGGGCTAACAATGAGCAGTTCTTC
>TRBV6-5|many|TRBJ2-3|.
CASSLGVASTDTQYF
TGTGCCAGCAGCCTCGGGGTTGCTAGCACAGATACGCAGTATTTT
>TRBV7-8|.|TRBJ2-5|.
CASSRAPSPQETQYF
TGTGCCAGCAGCCGAGCGCCTAGCCCACAAGAGACCCAGTACTTC
>TRBV7-2|.|TRBJ2-3|TRBD2
CASSLGGRGGTDTQYF
TGTGCCAGCAGCTTAGGGGGGCGGGGGGGCACAGATACGCAGTATTTT
>TRBV28|.|TRBJ2-1|TRBD1
CASSPGGGSYNEQFF
TGTGCCAGCAGCCCAGGGGGTGGCTCCTACAATGAGCAGTTCTTC
>TRBV29-1|.|TRBJ1-1|.
CSVETNREAFF
TGCAGCGTTGAGACAAACCGTGAAGCTTTCTTT
>TRBV30|.|TRBJ1-1|.
CAWSVRWGGRNTEAFF
TGTGCCTGGAGTGTAAGATGGGGGGGACGAAACACTGAAGCTTTCTTT
>TRBV11-2|.|TRBJ1-1|.
CASSLESGRGFSLEDTEAFF
TGTGCCAGCAGCTTAGAGTCCGGACGAGGGTTCTCCCTAGAGGACACTGAAGCTTTCTTT
>TRBV18|.|TRBJ1-1|TRBD1
CASSQQGQGYTEAFF
TGTGCCAGCTCACAACAGGGACAGGGGTACACTGAAGCTTTCTTT